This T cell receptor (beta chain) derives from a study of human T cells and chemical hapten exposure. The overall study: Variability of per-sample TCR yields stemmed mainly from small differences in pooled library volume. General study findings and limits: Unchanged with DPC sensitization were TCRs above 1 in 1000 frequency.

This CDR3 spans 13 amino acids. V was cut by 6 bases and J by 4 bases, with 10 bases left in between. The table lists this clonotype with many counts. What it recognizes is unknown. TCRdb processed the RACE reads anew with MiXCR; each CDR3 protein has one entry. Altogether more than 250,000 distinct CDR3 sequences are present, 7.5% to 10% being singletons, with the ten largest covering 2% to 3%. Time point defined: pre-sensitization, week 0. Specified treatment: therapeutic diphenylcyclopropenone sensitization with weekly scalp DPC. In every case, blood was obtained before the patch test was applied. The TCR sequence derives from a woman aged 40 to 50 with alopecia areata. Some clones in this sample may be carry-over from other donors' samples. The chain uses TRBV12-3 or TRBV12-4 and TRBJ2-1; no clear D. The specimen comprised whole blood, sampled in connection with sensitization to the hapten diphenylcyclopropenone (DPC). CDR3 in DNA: TGTGCCAGCAGAAAAGACACTTACAATGAGCAGTTCTTC. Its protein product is CASRKDTYNEQFF.